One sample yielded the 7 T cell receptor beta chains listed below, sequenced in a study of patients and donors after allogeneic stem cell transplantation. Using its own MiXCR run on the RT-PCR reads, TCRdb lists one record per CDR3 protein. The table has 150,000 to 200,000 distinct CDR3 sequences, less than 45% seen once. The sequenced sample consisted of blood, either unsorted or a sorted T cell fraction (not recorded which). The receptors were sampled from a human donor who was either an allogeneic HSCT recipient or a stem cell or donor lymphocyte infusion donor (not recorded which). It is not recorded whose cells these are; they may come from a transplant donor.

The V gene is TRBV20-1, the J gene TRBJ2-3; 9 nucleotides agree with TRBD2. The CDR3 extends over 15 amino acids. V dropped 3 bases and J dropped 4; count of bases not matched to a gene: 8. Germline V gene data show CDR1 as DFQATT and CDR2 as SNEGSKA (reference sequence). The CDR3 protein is CSASEASGNPDTQYF. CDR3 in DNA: TGCAGTGCTAGTGAGGCTAGCGGGAACCCAGATACGCAGTATTTT.

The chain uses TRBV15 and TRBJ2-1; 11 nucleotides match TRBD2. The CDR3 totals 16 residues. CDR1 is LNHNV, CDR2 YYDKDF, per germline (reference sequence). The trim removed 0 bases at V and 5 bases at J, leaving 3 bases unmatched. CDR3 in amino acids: CATSRDWGLADNEQFF. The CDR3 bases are TGTGCCACCAGCAGAGACTGGGGACTAGCGGACAATGAGCAGTTCTTC.

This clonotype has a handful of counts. The DNA of the CDR3 is TGTGCCAGCAGTTTACTTGGGCAACTCTCTGGGGCCAACGTCCTGACTTTC. Its translation: CASSLLGQLSGANVLTF. The V gene is TRBV27, the J gene TRBJ2-6, with D uncertain. Germline CDR1 MNHEY, CDR2 SMNVEV (reference sequence). V was shortened by 2 bases and J by 0 bases, with 11 bases between the two germline ends. The CDR3 spans 17 residues.

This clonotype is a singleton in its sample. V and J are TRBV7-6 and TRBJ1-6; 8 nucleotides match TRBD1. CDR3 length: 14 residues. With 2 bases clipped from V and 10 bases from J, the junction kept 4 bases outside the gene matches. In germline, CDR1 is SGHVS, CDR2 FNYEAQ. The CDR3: CASSLQGAESPLHF. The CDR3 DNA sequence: TGTGCCAGCAGCTTACAGGGGGCCGAATCACCCCTCCACTTT. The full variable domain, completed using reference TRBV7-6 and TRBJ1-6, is GAGVSQSPRYKVTKRGQDVALRCDPISGHVSLYWYRQALGQGPEFLTYFNYEAQQDKSGLPNDRFSAERPEGSISTLTIQRTEQRDSAMYRCASSLQGAESPLHFGNGTRLTVT.

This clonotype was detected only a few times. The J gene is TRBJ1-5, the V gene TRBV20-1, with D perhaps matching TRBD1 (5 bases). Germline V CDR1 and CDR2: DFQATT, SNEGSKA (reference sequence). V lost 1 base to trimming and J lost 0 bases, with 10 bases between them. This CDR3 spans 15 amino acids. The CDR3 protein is CSARVDTSSNQPQHF. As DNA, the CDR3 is TGCAGTGCTAGAGTGGACACTAGTAGCAATCAGCCCCAGCATTTT.

CDR3 DNA: TGTGCCAGCAGCCCTTGGACGGAAAGCTACGAGCAGTACTTC. It is translated as CASSPWTESYEQYF. The chain carries TRBV9 and TRBJ2-7; D unresolved. The V end was cut by 4 bases, the J end by 3 bases, with 14 bases between. The germline V gene encodes CDR1 SGDLS and CDR2 YYNGEE. The CDR3 runs 14 residues.

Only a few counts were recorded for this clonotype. CDR3 amino acids: CSVKQRNTEAFF. The CDR3 DNA sequence: TGCAGCGTTAAACAGCGGAACACTGAAGCTTTCTTT. The V gene is TRBV29-1, the J gene TRBJ1-1; no definite D call. Trimming stripped 5 bases from V and 1 base from J, with 8 bases between. The CDR3 totals 12 residues. The germline CDR1 and CDR2 sequences are SQVTM and ANQGSEA. Full variable domain (missing parts from reference TRBV29-1 and TRBJ1-1): SAVISQKPSRDICQRGTSLTIQCQVDSQVTMMFWYRQQPGQSLTLIATANQGSEATYESGFVIDKFPISRPNLTFSTLTVSNMSPEDSSIYLCSVKQRNTEAFFGQGTRLTVV.